This TCR beta chain appears in the sequencing data of a study of Ad26.COV2.S vaccination and SARS-CoV-2 variants. Across the study: Once or twice, 56 days apart, Ad26.COV2.S was delivered intramuscularly. Broader study findings: Across vaccine and placebo recipients, the breadth of non-spike TCRs was similar.

As for treatment: some 20 received Ad26.COV2.S at low or high dose, single or two shots; 5 received placebo; per-sample allocation not given. Collection of samples fell on day 63 after the first vaccine or placebo injection. TCRdb's table, derived via immunoSEQ multiplex PCR, lists solely in-frame clones and lacks some. The repertoire has 440,000 or so clones, 90% of them found once; the top ten carry roughly 4.3%. The CDR3 is 13 amino acids. Trimming pared 3 bases from V and 4 bases from J, leaving 7 bases between. The germline CDR1 and CDR2 sequences are MRHNA and SNTAGT. As to this clone: Antigen unknown.

The material sequenced was peripheral blood, taken in a trial of Ad26.COV2.S vaccine versus placebo. The receptor's source is a person aged 18 to 65 who received the Ad26.COV2.S COVID-19 vaccine or a placebo. The chain couples TRBV6-4 to TRBJ2-1; D ambiguous. The CDR3 loop reads CASSEPPYNEQFF. The CDR3 nucleotides are TGTGCCAGCAGTGAACCCCCATACAATGAGCAGTTCTTC.